The 5 T cell receptor beta chains below come from one sample, sequenced in a study of control samples from healthy donors and cancer patients. Only in-frame clones appear in the TCRdb table, and some are missing; sequencing was by immunoSEQ multiplex PCR. In the table there are around 82,000 clones, approximately 89% of which are singletons. The sample comprised blood. These receptor sequences come from a man aged 45-60 years in good health.

Points on this clone: One end of the junction fails to match germline, which may point to a read error. The chain combines TRBV11-2 with TRBJ2-5, with unresolved D. The CDR3 runs to 17 residues. Germline CDR1 and CDR2: SGHAT and FQNNGV. The CDR3 DNA sequence: TGTGCCAGCAACTTAGTCCGCCGGGCCTCCTGGGGAGAGACCCAGTACTTC. As protein: CASNLVRRASWGETQYF.

The rearrangement uses TRBV6-1 and TRBJ2-7; the D gene is possibly TRBD2 (5 bases). The germline V gene has CDR1 MNHNS and CDR2 SASEGT. With 2 bases removed from V and 7 bases from J, the gap between germline ends came to 9 bases. This CDR3 contains 12 residues. CDR3 nucleotide sequence: TGTGCCAGCAGTGAACGACCGGGGGAGCAGTACTTC. Its translation is CASSERPGEQYF.

The chain links TRBV5-4 to TRBJ2-2, with 7 bases lining up with TRBD1. With V trimmed by 4 bases and J by 4 bases, 7 bases remained unmatched. Germline V gives CDR1 SGHNT, CDR2 YYREEE (reference sequence). The CDR3 has 15 residues. The CDR3 sequence is CASSRDRLSTGELFF. The CDR3 DNA reads TGTGCCAGCAGCCGGGACAGACTCAGCACCGGGGAGCTGTTTTTT.

The V and J genes are TRBV5-1 and TRBJ2-3; 7 nucleotides agree with TRBD1. CDR1 SGHRS and CDR2 YFSETQ come from the germline V gene. This CDR3 is built from 15 residues. V lost 4 bases, J lost 6 bases, and 11 bases stayed unmatched. As DNA, the CDR3 is TGCGCCAGCAGCCTCAGTGGGGACAGATGGGATACGCAGTATTTT. This gives the protein CASSLSGDRWDTQYF.

The chain carries TRBV7-9 and TRBJ2-7; no reliable D call. This CDR3 is built from 13 residues. Germline loops: CDR1 SEHNR, CDR2 FQNEAQ (reference sequence). The V end lost 2 bases, the J end lost 4 bases, and 9 bases lay between the germline ends. The chain's CDR3 is CASSLSYSYEQYF. CDR3 nucleotides: TGTGCCAGCAGCTTAAGTTACTCTTACGAGCAGTACTTC.